The next 16 T cell receptor beta chains were all read from a single sample in a study of liver allograft versus peripheral blood T cells. As for the study in general: Transplanted livers held T cell receptor repertoires, and these were compared with repertoires in recipients' peripheral blood.

TCRdb reanalysed the reads using MiXCR and keeps one entry per CDR3 protein. The table includes approximately 15,000 distinct CDR3 sequences, around 20% detected once. The receptors originated from a human patient who had a liver transplant. The graft donor may be the source of some T cells.

In this sample, this clonotype turned up a few times. The genes are TRBV6-1 and TRBJ2-7, with TRBD1 identical over 7 bases. Germline assignment: CDR1 MNHNS and CDR2 SASEGT. J was trimmed by 3 bases and V by 7 bases; bases with no gene match: 3. This CDR3 spans 12 amino acids. The CDR3 DNA reads TGTGCCAGCACCGGACAGGTCTACGAGCAGTACTTC. This sequence encodes CASTGQVYEQYF.

V usage is TRBV14 and J usage is TRBJ2-1, with D perhaps matching TRBD2 (6 bases). This CDR3 has 16 amino acids. Germline V gene lookup returns CDR1 SGHDN and CDR2 FVKESK. Deletions cut 4 bases from V and 0 bases from J, with 13 bases between. DNA for the CDR3: TGTGCCAGCAGCCGATTAGCGGATAGCTCCTACAATGAGCAGTTCTTC. This encodes CASSRLADSSYNEQFF.

About this clonotype: Since a much larger clone is just one base distant, this may be a read error. The V and J genes are TRBV19 and TRBJ1-6, with D maybe TRBD1 (5 bases). CDR3 size: 14 residues. CDR1 is LNHDA, CDR2 SQIVND, per germline (reference sequence). The CDR3 loop is CASSDSFYNSSLHF. As DNA, the CDR3 is TGTGCCAGTAGCGACAGCTTCTATAATTCATCCCTCCACTTT. The full variable domain, its missing parts supplied by reference TRBV19 and TRBJ1-6, is DGGITQSPKYLFRKEGQNVTLSCEQNLNHDAMYWYRQDPGQGLRLIYYSQIVNDFQKGDIAEGYSVSREKKESFPLTVTSAQKNPTAFYLCASSDSFYNSSLHFGNGTRLTVT.

This chain's CDR3 is CAWSVGVFAEAFF. In DNA form, the CDR3 reads TGTGCCTGGAGTGTGGGAGTCTTCGCTGAAGCTTTCTTT. The gene calls are TRBV30 and TRBJ1-1; D is ambiguous. The V end was cut by 0 bases, the J end by 6 bases, with 11 bases between. This CDR3 spans 13 amino acids. Germline lookup yields CDR1 GTSNPN and CDR2 SVGIG (reference sequence).

The rearrangement uses TRBV5-6 and TRBJ1-5, with 7 nucleotides matching TRBD1. The ends lost 2 bases at V and 12 bases at J; junction bases unmatched: 17. Germline CDR1 reads SGHDT; CDR2 reads YYEEEE. The CDR3 contains 16 residues. Here the CDR3 reads CASSLDQGGVLGGQHF. The CDR3 bases are TGTGCCAGCAGCTTAGACCAAGGGGGCGTCCTCGGGGGCCAGCATTTT.

In this sample, this clonotype turned up many times. This chain links TRBV5-5 with TRBJ2-2; maybe TRBD1 (5 bases). The CDR3 contains 17 residues. The V end was cut by 1 base, the J end by 5 bases, with 18 bases between. CDR1 is SGHKS and CDR2 is YYEKEE in the germline V gene (reference sequence). For the CDR3, the DNA is TGTGCCAGCAGCTTGTTGGACAAGGGGCTTGGAACCGGGGAGCTGTTTTTT. It encodes CASSLLDKGLGTGELFF. Drawing the rest from reference TRBV5-5 and TRBJ2-2, the complete variable domain is DAGVTQSPTHLIKTRGQQVTLRCSPISGHKSVSWYQQVLGQGPQFIFQYYEKEERGRGNFPDRFSARQFPNYSSELNVNALLLGDSALYLCASSLLDKGLGTGELFFGEGSRLTVL.

CDR3 protein: CSAPGPTSSYNEQFF. Here the CDR3 DNA reads TGCAGTGCTCCAGGGCCCACGAGCTCCTACAATGAGCAGTTCTTC. The V call is TRBV20-1, the J call TRBJ2-1; possible D gene TRBD1, 5 bases. Looked up from germline, CDR1 is DFQATT and CDR2 is SNEGSKA (reference sequence). V was shortened by 5 bases and J by 0 bases, with 14 bases between the two germline ends. The CDR3 extends over 15 amino acids.

The rearrangement links TRBV11-2 to TRBJ2-7; 11 bases agree with TRBD1. CDR3 length: 17 residues. The germline gives CDR1 SGHAT, CDR2 FQNNGV. V lost 1 base to trimming and J lost 2 bases; unmatched junction nucleotides: 7. The CDR3 nucleotides are TGTGCCAGCAGCTTAGGGGGGACAGGGGGTACCCCCTACGAGCAGTACTTC. Its translation: CASSLGGTGGTPYEQYF. The variable domain in full, with the rest retrieved from reference TRBV11-2 and TRBJ2-7, is EAGVAQSPRYKIIEKRQSVAFWCNPISGHATLYWYQQILGQGPKLLIQFQNNGVVDDSQLPKDRFSAERLKGVDSTLKIQPAKLEDSAVYLCASSLGGTGGTPYEQYFGPGTRLTVT.

By its share, this clonotype is medium-sized (0.01 to 0.1%). V gene TRBV29-1 combines with J gene TRBJ1-4, with TRBD1 identical over 8 bases. Per germline, CDR1 SQVTM and CDR2 ANQGSEA. The CDR3 covers 17 residues. Trimming removed 0 bases from V and 0 bases from J; junction bases left unmatched: 6. In DNA form, the CDR3 reads TGCAGCGTTGAAGATCCTAGGACAGGGCCAACTAATGAAAAACTGTTTTTT. This translates into CSVEDPRTGPTNEKLFF.

This clonotype was observed a few times. This rearrangement joins TRBV6-1 to TRBJ1-3, with a possible D match to TRBD1 (6 bases). The CDR3 spans 15 residues. V lost 8 bases and J lost 0, with 14 bases in between. CDR1 is MNHNS and CDR2 is SASEGT in the germline V gene. The chain's CDR3 is CASPGRGVSGNTIYF. In DNA form, the CDR3 reads TGTGCCAGCCCTGGGAGGGGGGTCTCTGGAAACACCATATATTTT.

The table lists this clonotype with many counts. The CDR3 spells CASLEAGRNNEQFF. CDR3 bases: TGTGCCAGCCTAGAAGCGGGACGGAACAATGAGCAGTTCTTC. V and J are TRBV6-2 or TRBV6-3 and TRBJ2-1, with 7 bases matching TRBD2. CDR3 length: 14 residues. V was clipped by 8 bases and J by 5 bases; unmatched bases: 9. Germline loops: CDR1 MNHEY, CDR2 SVGEGT.

This clonotype was observed a handful of times. This chain connects TRBV14 to TRBJ2-6, with D perhaps matching TRBD2 (7 bases). The CDR3 length is 15 residues. The germline V gene has CDR1 SGHDN and CDR2 FVKESK. V gave up 8 bases and J gave up 0 bases, with 11 bases separating them. The DNA for the CDR3 is TGTGCCAGCGGAGGGGGGGGCTCTGGGGCCAACGTCCTGACTTTC. Translation: CASGGGGSGANVLTF.

Ten or more counts support this clonotype. The rearrangement uses TRBV24-1 and TRBJ2-1; 10 nucleotides match TRBD1. Trimming took 2 bases from V and 5 from J; bases not matched to a gene: 2. This CDR3 region has 15 residues. The germline CDR1 and CDR2 sequences are KGHDR and SFDVKD. In DNA form, the CDR3 reads TGTGCCACCAGTGATTCGGGACAGGGGAACAATGAGCAGTTCTTC. It is translated as CATSDSGQGNNEQFF.

This clonotype rates as medium-sized. The gene calls are TRBV28 and TRBJ2-4; 7 positions match TRBD1. CDR3 length equals 13 residues. Germline CDR1 and CDR2: MDHEN and SYDVKM. The trim removed 5 bases at V and 7 bases at J, leaving 5 bases unmatched. CDR3 sequence reads: CASSRTGLNIQYF. DNA for the CDR3: TGTGCCAGCAGTCGGACAGGATTGAACATTCAGTACTTC.

In this sample, this clonotype turned up many times. The chain combines TRBV29-1 with TRBJ1-1; weak D call: TRBD1 (6 bases). Germline assignment: CDR1 SQVTM and CDR2 ANQGSEA. V lost 7 bases and J 1 base, leaving 22 bases between the germline ends. The length of the CDR3 is 16 residues. CDR3 nucleotide sequence: TGCAGCGCTAATCAGGGGTGGGGTATGTCGAACACTGAAGCTTTCTTT. Its protein product is CSANQGWGMSNTEAFF.

This clonotype appeared a few times. This chain links TRBV10-3 with TRBJ2-2; 8 bases are a match to TRBD1. The CDR3 length is 16 residues. Per germline, CDR1 ENHRY and CDR2 SYGVKD. With V trimmed by 4 bases and J by 5 bases, 9 bases remained unmatched. CDR3 residues: CAISGDRFDGTGELFF. The CDR3 nucleotides are TGTGCCATCAGTGGGGACAGGTTCGATGGAACCGGGGAGCTGTTTTTT.